Presented here are 25 T cell receptor beta chains from one specimen sequenced in a study of shared clonotypes between healthy human individuals. Here immunoSEQ multiplex PCR was the method, and the copy in TCRdb shows in-frame clones only, minus some. The top ten clones hold roughly 0.55% of a sample with 900,000 to 1,200,000 clones, around three quarters of them seen once. Sample: memory CD4+ T cells from PBMCs. The subset is: CD45RA-negative fraction. The origin of the receptors is a young man in good health. Some clones in this sample may be carry-over from other donors' samples.

The chain couples TRBV7-2 to TRBJ2-1; TRBD2 matches 8 bases. Per the germline V gene, CDR1 is SGHTA and CDR2 is FQGNSA. This CDR3 is built from 13 residues. V was pared by 6 bases and J by 8 bases, with 6 bases of the junction left unmatched. In DNA, the CDR3 is TGTGCCAGCAGTAGCGGGGAGGGCCATGAGCAGTTCTTC. Amino acid sequence: CASSSGEGHEQFF. The full variable domain, completed using reference TRBV7-2 and TRBJ2-1, is GAGVSQSPSNKVTEKGKDVELRCDPISGHTALYWYRQSLGQGLEFLIYFQGNSAPDKSGLPSDRFSAERTGGSVSTLTIQRTQQEDSAVYLCASSSGEGHEQFFGPGTRLTVL.

The rearrangement links TRBV19 to TRBJ1-3; 8 bases match TRBD1. The trim removed 3 bases at V and 2 bases at J, leaving 0 bases unmatched. Germline V gene lookup returns CDR1 LNHDA and CDR2 SQIVND (reference sequence). The CDR3 has 14 residues. The CDR3 loop is CASSIRGPGNTIYF. DNA for the CDR3: TGTGCCAGTAGTATCAGGGGGCCTGGAAACACCATATATTTT.

This chain connects TRBV2 to TRBJ1-2, with D perhaps matching TRBD1 (6 bases). V was pared by 1 base and J by 0 bases, with 9 bases between. Germline assignment: CDR1 SNHLY and CDR2 FYNNEI. The CDR3 has 15 amino acids. The CDR3 DNA reads TGTGCCAGCAGTGAAGACAGGGAAGCTAACTATGGCTACACCTTC. The encoded protein is CASSEDREANYGYTF.

This sequence joins TRBV5-1 and TRBJ2-1; 9 bases align to TRBD1. The CDR3 covers 15 residues. Per germline, CDR1 SGHRS and CDR2 YFSETQ. The trim removed 3 bases at V and 3 bases at J, leaving 4 bases unmatched. In DNA, the CDR3 is TGCGCCAGCAGCTGGGGACAGGGCAACTACAATGAGCAGTTCTTC. As protein: CASSWGQGNYNEQFF.

This clone is a singleton in its sample. The chain joins TRBV7-2 to TRBJ2-4; weak D call: TRBD2 (7 bases). This CDR3 region has 17 residues. Deletions cut 5 bases from V and 7 bases from J, with 24 bases between. The germline CDR1 and CDR2 sequences are SGHTA and FQGNSA. The CDR3 coding sequence is TGTGCCAGCAGCCGGGCTCAAACGGGGGGCTGGGCGAACATTCAGTACTTC. As protein: CASSRAQTGGWANIQYF.

The V gene is TRBV28, the J gene TRBJ1-1, with D possibly being TRBD1 (5 bases). Germline CDR1 reads MDHEN; CDR2 reads SYDVKM. With 7 bases removed from V and 1 base from J, the gap between germline ends came to 13 bases. The CDR3 sequence is 14 residues long. The CDR3 reads CASTVVGGNTEAFF. The CDR3 region has the DNA TGTGCCAGCACAGTAGTGGGGGGGAACACTGAAGCTTTCTTT.

The rearrangement links TRBV5-1 to TRBJ2-3, with 11 bases aligning to TRBD2. The CDR3 extends over 16 amino acids. The germline V gene has CDR1 SGHRS and CDR2 YFSETQ. The V gene end was trimmed by 4 bases and the J gene end by 1 base; junction bases not matched to a gene: 5. The CDR3 nucleotides read TGCGCCAGCAGCCCAGAGACTAGCGGGGGCACAGATACGCAGTATTTT. It specifies CASSPETSGGTDTQYF.

The chain has TRBV2 and TRBJ1-2; D is uncertain. CDR3 length: 14 residues. V lost 4 bases, J lost 4 bases, and 13 bases lay in between. Germline assignment: CDR1 SNHLY and CDR2 FYNNEI. CDR3 amino acids: CASSVVVAFYGYTF. The DNA for the CDR3 is TGTGCCAGCAGTGTGGTGGTGGCTTTCTATGGCTACACCTTC.

The genes are TRBV15 and TRBJ2-2; D call uncertain. The CDR3 is made up of 13 amino acids. Trimming stripped 8 bases from V and 2 bases from J, with 9 bases between. The germline V gene encodes CDR1 LNHNV and CDR2 YYDKDF (reference sequence). CDR3 DNA sequence: TGTGCCACCGGAAAGGGTAACACCGGGGAGCTGTTTTTT. It encodes CATGKGNTGELFF.

The chain joins TRBV9 to TRBJ2-5; D may be TRBD1 or TRBD2 (6 bases each). Between the trimmed V and J ends, which lost 1 base and 5 bases, there was a span of 9 bases. This CDR3 comprises 13 residues. CDR1 and CDR2 (germline): SGDLS, YYNGEE. The CDR3 coding sequence is TGTGCCAGCAGCGTATCGGGGGCGGAGACCCAGTACTTC. It is translated as CASSVSGAETQYF.

The rearrangement links TRBV5-5 to TRBJ2-6; 9 nucleotides line up with TRBD1. Germline V gene sequence: CDR1 SGHKS, CDR2 YYEKEE (reference sequence). This CDR3 is built from 17 residues. The ends lost 4 bases at V and 3 bases at J; junction bases unmatched: 8. The CDR3 protein is CASSLGTGWSGANVLTF. CDR3 coding DNA: TGTGCCAGCAGCCTCGGGACAGGGTGGAGTGGGGCCAACGTCCTGACTTTC.

At least ten counts were recorded for this clone. The gene calls are TRBV5-4 and TRBJ1-2, with a weak D call TRBD1 (6 bases). Germline CDR1 is SGHNT and CDR2 is YYREEE (reference sequence). Trimming pared 4 bases from V and 5 bases from J, leaving 15 bases between. This CDR3 has 14 residues. The CDR3 protein is CASSLGTNQYGYTF. The CDR3 region has the DNA TGTGCCAGCAGCCTGGGGACAAACCAATATGGCTACACCTTC.

The chain is built from TRBV30 and TRBJ2-3; weak D call: TRBD2 (6 bases). Deletions cut 4 bases from V and 0 bases from J, with 11 bases between. The germline V gene encodes CDR1 GTSNPN and CDR2 SVGIG (reference sequence). The CDR3 extends over 14 amino acids. CDR3 coding DNA: TGTGCCTGGACCGTGGGGACTAGCACAGATACGCAGTATTTT. It specifies CAWTVGTSTDTQYF.

DNA for the CDR3: TGTGCCTGGGGACACAGCTCCTACGAGCAGTACTTC. Translation: CAWGHSSYEQYF. The chain carries TRBV30 and TRBJ2-7; TRBD1 is a possible D gene (5 bases). The CDR3 is 12 amino acids. V was pared by 5 bases and J by 0 bases, with 8 bases between. The germline V gene encodes CDR1 GTSNPN and CDR2 SVGIG (reference sequence). Filled out from reference TRBV30 and TRBJ2-7, the complete variable domain reads SQTIHQWPATLVQPVGSPLSLECTVEGTSNPNLYWYRQAAGRGLQLLFYSVGIGQISSEVPQNLSASRPQDRQFILSSKKLLLSDSGFYLCAWGHSSYEQYFGPGTRLTVT.

The rearrangement joins TRBV5-6 to TRBJ1-1, with TRBD1 matching 7 bases. CDR1 and CDR2 (germline): SGHDT, YYEEEE. The CDR3 covers 14 residues. V shed 4 bases and J 3 bases; nucleotides not matched to a gene: 6. This chain's CDR3 is CASSHPTGDTEAFF. Written as DNA, the CDR3 is TGTGCCAGCAGCCACCCTACAGGGGACACTGAAGCTTTCTTT.

The rearrangement joins TRBV9 to TRBJ1-2; D not certain. Germline V lookup: CDR1 SGDLS, CDR2 YYNGEE. Trimming pared 4 bases from V and 2 bases from J, leaving 12 bases between. CDR3 size: 14 residues. CDR3 sequence: CASSPRLENYGYTF. In DNA form, the CDR3 reads TGTGCCAGCAGCCCTAGGTTGGAGAACTATGGCTACACCTTC.

The chain joins TRBV11-2 to TRBJ2-5; no firm D call. This CDR3 has 13 amino acids. Trimming stripped 5 bases from V and 7 bases from J, with 14 bases between. Per the germline V gene, CDR1 is SGHAT and CDR2 is FQNNGV. The CDR3 DNA follows: TGTGCCAGCAGCCCCAGCCCCCCGGCGACCCAGTACTTC. Its translation is CASSPSPPATQYF.

The chain has TRBV10-3 and TRBJ2-3; a possible D gene is TRBD2 (5 bases). This CDR3 is 11 amino acids long. Germline CDR1 and CDR2: ENHRY and SYGVKD. Deletions cut 7 bases from V and 6 bases from J, with 8 bases between. CDR3 sequence (DNA): TGTGCCATCAAAGCGGCGGATACGCAGTATTTT. It is translated as CAIKAADTQYF.

J is TRBJ2-7 and V is TRBV5-1; 7 bases are a match to TRBD2. The length of the CDR3 is 15 residues. The V and J ends lost 4 bases and 5 bases, in that order; junction bases with no gene match: 12. The germline gives CDR1 SGHRS, CDR2 YFSETQ. Here the CDR3 reads CASSVSTSLIDEQYF. For the CDR3, the DNA is TGCGCCAGCAGCGTTTCGACTAGCTTGATCGACGAGCAGTACTTC.

This clone was picked up a small number of times. The chain combines TRBV5-6 with TRBJ2-2; D is uncertain. Trimming left V 2 bases short and J 5 bases short, with 10 bases between. This CDR3 is 14 amino acids long. Looked up from germline, CDR1 is SGHDT and CDR2 is YYEEEE. As DNA, the CDR3 is TGTGCCAGCAGCTTACCTCCGAGGACCGGGGAGCTGTTTTTT. This codes for CASSLPPRTGELFF.

The rearrangement joins TRBV28 to TRBJ2-4, with 9 bases lining up with TRBD1. The CDR3 has 15 amino acids. Germline loops: CDR1 MDHEN, CDR2 SYDVKM. The trim removed 8 bases at V and 4 bases at J, leaving 9 bases unmatched. CDR3 DNA: TGTGCCAGCTCCCCAACGGGACAGGGAAAAAACATTCAGTACTTC. Its protein is CASSPTGQGKNIQYF.

The chain links TRBV6-5 to TRBJ1-5, with a possible D match to TRBD1 (6 bases). The CDR3 totals 15 residues. V lost 6 bases to trimming and J lost 3 bases, with 15 bases between them. Germline V gene lookup returns CDR1 MNHEY and CDR2 SVGAGI. This CDR3 is CASSRTQGFNQPQHF. Here the CDR3 DNA reads TGTGCCAGCAGCCGCACTCAGGGGTTCAATCAGCCCCAGCATTTT.

Only one count was recorded for this clone. The chain employs TRBV7-2 and TRBJ2-1, with 15 bases that match TRBD2. After removal of 0 bases from V and 7 bases from J, the junction contained 13 bases not matched to a gene. The CDR3 is 20 residues long. Germline loops: CDR1 SGHTA, CDR2 FQGNSA. CDR3 protein: CASSLAPGLAGGQTRNEQFF. CDR3 nucleotide sequence: TGTGCCAGCAGCTTAGCGCCGGGACTAGCGGGAGGCCAAACTCGGAATGAGCAGTTCTTC.

V usage is TRBV4-2 and J usage is TRBJ2-7; D not certain. V was shortened by 2 bases and J by 6 bases, with 5 bases between the two germline ends. The CDR3 runs to 11 residues. Germline CDR1 reads LGHNA; CDR2 reads YNFKEQ. The CDR3 loop reads CASSQLSEQYF. CDR3 in DNA: TGTGCCAGCAGCCAACTTTCCGAGCAGTACTTC.

This clone appeared a single time. The gene calls are TRBV11-2 and TRBJ2-7; D remains ambiguous. Trimming stripped 5 bases from V and 0 bases from J, with 11 bases between. The CDR3 is 14 residues long. The V gene's germline CDR1 is SGHAT and CDR2 FQNNGV. The CDR3 DNA reads TGTGCCAGCAGCCCTAGTAAAAACTCCTACGAGCAGTACTTC. Its protein is CASSPSKNSYEQYF.